The following is a TCR beta chain sequence with its context. Its target is unknown. The entry originates in a study of blood T cells in healthy people across ages. Next came a second PCR, run for roughly 6 to 11 cycles, which used a sample-barcoded 5' primer along with a J-beta primer mix. A template-switch adaptor containing 12 random nucleotides labeled each cDNA molecule. In TCRdb, the 5' RACE reads were re-called with MiXCR into one record per CDR3 protein. The sample has roughly 1,500,000 distinct CDR3 sequences, around 42% seen once; the top ten hold approximately 7.9%. This CDR3 is 14 amino acids long. The junction had 6 bases not matched to a gene; V was cut back by 6 bases and J by 2 bases. In germline, CDR1 is PRHDT, CDR2 FYEKMQ (reference sequence). Findings of the study overall: Long-lived donors carried more naive CD4+ cells and greater diversity than aged donors.

Peripheral blood from each donor was collected in a volume of 9.5 to 10 milliliters. Samples each yielded at least 6 micrograms of total RNA. The TCR was taken from a woman aged 18-29 years in good health. The V call is TRBV13, the J call TRBJ2-5; TRBD2 matches 7 bases. Material for sequencing was blood. CDR3 amino acids: CASSFGREQETQYF. CDR3 bases: TGTGCCAGCAGTTTTGGGCGGGAGCAAGAGACCCAGTACTTC.